A selection of T cell receptor beta chains follows, all from one sample in a study of cytomegalovirus exposure and HLA in healthy donors. Here immunoSEQ multiplex PCR was the method, and the copy in TCRdb shows in-frame clones only, minus some. There are about 190,000 clones in the sample; 60% to 80% occur only once, and 1.5% to 2% lies in the top ten. Sequenced input: PBMCs. These receptors came from a woman under 30 in good health and CMV-seronegative. Each CDR3 is given with its conserved first and last residue. Each record gives: J gene, V gene, D gene, clone size, CDR3 protein, CDR3 DNA. D genes are given only for firm matches. Clone size is stated in some rows and not others, as once, few, many or a class when expanded.

TRBJ1-5 | TRBV5-1 | TRBD1 | . | CASSPTGDWGNQPQHF | TGCGCCAGCAGCCCTACAGGGGATTGGGGCAATCAGCCCCAGCATTTT
TRBJ1-3 | TRBV6-1 | . | . | CASSEVDRGNTIYF | TGTGCCAGCAGTGAAGTAGATCGTGGAAACACCATATATTTT
TRBJ1-4 | TRBV7-9 | . | . | CASSLDRSGRNEKLFF | TGTGCCAGCAGCTTAGATCGGTCAGGAAGGAATGAAAAACTGTTTTTT
TRBJ1-2 | TRBV14 | . | . | CASSRKVRQYNYGYTF | TGTGCCAGCAGCCGAAAAGTAAGACAATACAACTATGGCTACACCTTC
TRBJ2-1 | TRBV2 | . | . | CASRAGGTTENNEQFF | TGTGCCAGCCGAGCAGGCGGGACGACGGAAAACAATGAGCAGTTCTTC
TRBJ2-3 | TRBV11-2 | TRBD2 | once | CASSFGLAGGDTQYF | TGTGCCAGCAGCTTCGGTCTAGCGGGGGGAGATACGCAGTATTTT
TRBJ2-2 | TRBV11-3 | . | . | CASRSGSGELFF | TGTGCCAGCAGATCCGGGTCCGGGGAGCTGTTTTTT
TRBJ2-7 | TRBV2 | . | . | CASRDLGAEQYF | TGTGCCAGCCGGGACTTGGGCGCCGAGCAGTACTTC
TRBJ2-1 | TRBV7-9 | TRBD1 | . | CASSVGTGVYNEQFF | TGTGCCAGCAGCGTTGGGACAGGGGTCTACAATGAGCAGTTCTTC
TRBJ1-1 | TRBV5-4 | . | . | CASSRTGGEAFF | TGTGCCAGCAGTAGGACGGGGGGGGAAGCTTTCTTT
TRBJ1-5 | TRBV18 | . | . | CASSPGDYQPQHF | TGTGCCAGCTCACCAGGGGACTATCAGCCCCAGCATTTT
TRBJ2-2 | TRBV25-1 | . | few | CASSDSGELFF | TGTGCCAGCAGTGACTCCGGGGAGCTGTTTTTT
TRBJ2-5 | TRBV6-6 | . | . | CASTGEVGETQYF | TGTGCCAGCACCGGCGAGGTGGGAGAGACCCAGTACTTC
TRBJ2-2 | TRBV27 | . | . | CASSLRGSGELFF | TGTGCCAGCAGTTTACGAGGGTCCGGGGAGCTGTTTTTT
TRBJ2-7 | TRBV6-1 | TRBD1 | . | CASRPTGGKGEQYF | TGTGCCAGCAGACCAACAGGGGGCAAAGGCGAGCAGTACTTC
TRBJ1-5 | TRBV28 | . | . | CASSFGSQVDNQPQHF | TGTGCCAGCAGTTTTGGTTCACAGGTGGACAATCAGCCCCAGCATTTT
TRBJ1-4 | TRBV5-1 | TRBD1 | . | CASSFSQGAIDEKLFF | TGCGCCAGCAGCTTCTCGCAGGGGGCCATAGATGAAAAACTGTTTTTT
TRBJ2-7 | TRBV4-2 | . | once | CASSQEQGTYEQYF | TGTGCCAGCAGCCAAGAGCAGGGAACCTACGAGCAGTACTTC
TRBJ1-3 | TRBV4-1 | . | . | CASSHPAGSGNTIYF | TGCGCCAGCAGCCACCCTGCGGGGTCTGGAAACACCATATATTTT
TRBJ1-5 | TRBV9 | . | . | CASSAGGDNQPQHF | TGTGCCAGCAGCGCCGGGGGGGACAATCAGCCCCAGCATTTT
TRBJ1-5 | TRBV7-2 | . | . | CASSLMGEGQPQHF | TGTGCCAGCAGCTTAATGGGGGAGGGTCAGCCCCAGCATTTT
TRBJ2-3 | TRBV5-6 | TRBD1 | . | CASSYGTGDTDTQYF | TGTGCCAGCAGCTACGGGACAGGGGATACAGATACGCAGTATTTT
TRBJ1-2 | TRBV5-1 | . | . | CASSPGENYGYTF | TGCGCCAGCAGCCCAGGGGAGAACTATGGCTACACCTTC
TRBJ1-5 | TRBV4-2 | . | . | CASSPRGGLSNQPQHF | TGTGCCAGCAGCCCTCGGGGGGGGCTTAGCAATCAGCCCCAGCATTTT
TRBJ1-5 | TRBV19 | . | few | CASSERASNQPQHF | TGTGCCAGTAGTGAGCGAGCCAGCAATCAGCCCCAGCATTTT
TRBJ2-7 | TRBV28 | . | once | CASSLSPYEQYF | TGTGCCAGCAGTTTATCTCCCTACGAGCAGTACTTC
TRBJ2-7 | TRBV2 | TRBD1 | . | CASRFGGTGGYYEQYF | TGTGCCAGCAGATTCGGAGGAACAGGGGGATACTACGAGCAGTACTTC
TRBJ1-6 | TRBV30 | . | . | CAWRPEGRPSSPLHF | TGTGCCTGGAGGCCCGAGGGCAGGCCGTCCTCACCCCTCCACTTT
TRBJ1-1 | TRBV29-1 | TRBD1 | . | CSGGTVSGNTEAFF | TGCAGCGGGGGGACAGTCAGCGGAAACACTGAAGCTTTCTTT
TRBJ1-1 | TRBV2 | TRBD1 | . | CASKGQSLNTEAFF | TGTGCCAGCAAGGGACAGAGCTTGAACACTGAAGCTTTCTTT
TRBJ1-4 | TRBV28 | . | few | CASHQPGWEKLFF | TGTGCCAGCCATCAGCCAGGGTGGGAAAAACTGTTTTTT
TRBJ2-1 | TRBV27 | . | . | CASSLARPYNEQFF | TGTGCCAGCAGTTTAGCGAGGCCTTACAATGAGCAGTTCTTC
TRBJ2-5 | TRBV19 | . | . | CASSIRGETQYF | TGTGCCAGTAGTATTAGGGGGGAGACCCAGTACTTC
TRBJ2-3 | TRBV25-1 | . | . | CASSEWGGTDTQYF | TGTGCCAGCAGTGAATGGGGGGGCACAGATACGCAGTATTTT
TRBJ2-7 | TRBV6-1 | . | . | CASSRGTNYEQYF | TGTGCCAGCAGTCGGGGAACCAACTACGAGCAGTACTTC
TRBJ2-5 | TRBV6-5 | TRBD2 | . | CASTPGRGGTETQYF | TGTGCCAGCACCCCCGGGAGGGGCGGGACGGAGACCCAGTACTTC
TRBJ1-6 | TRBV7-9 | . | . | CASSLDSLASPLHF | TGTGCCAGCAGCTTAGACAGTCTGGCGTCACCCCTCCACTTT
TRBJ2-2 | TRBV30 | . | . | CASLSPGELFF | TGTGCCTCCCTTTCTCCCGGGGAGCTGTTTTTT
TRBJ2-2 | TRBV5-1 | TRBD2 | . | CASSGLGGYTGELFF | TGCGCCAGCAGCGGTCTGGGGGGGTACACCGGGGAGCTGTTTTTT
TRBJ2-7 | TRBV10-1 | TRBD1 | . | CASSVGTDYEQYF | TGCGCCAGCAGTGTTGGGACAGACTACGAGCAGTACTTC
TRBJ2-1 | TRBV5-1 | TRBD2 | . | CASSPRTSGNNEQFF | TGCGCCAGCAGCCCCCGGACTAGCGGTAACAATGAGCAGTTCTTC
TRBJ2-3 | TRBV6-4 | . | . | CASSESAGAGDTQYF | TGTGCCAGCAGTGAGTCCGCGGGGGCTGGAGATACGCAGTATTTT
TRBJ2-5 | TRBV5-1 | TRBD1 | . | CASSSTGQGQETQYF | TGCGCCAGCAGCAGTACGGGACAGGGGCAAGAGACCCAGTACTTC
TRBJ1-4 | TRBV27 | . | . | CASSFGSGGNEKLFF | TGTGCCAGCAGTTTTGGTTCCGGCGGGAACGAAAAACTGTTTTTT
TRBJ1-2 | TRBV14 | . | . | CASSHGPGNNYGYTF | TGTGCCAGCAGCCATGGCCCAGGGAATAACTATGGCTACACCTTC
TRBJ2-3 | TRBV2 | . | . | CASSDIGQSTDTQYF | TGTGCCAGCAGTGATATAGGACAAAGCACAGATACGCAGTATTTT
TRBJ2-7 | TRBV5-1 | . | . | CASSLGPTSDEQYF | TGCGCCAGCAGCTTGGGACCAACGAGCGACGAGCAGTACTTC
TRBJ2-6 | TRBV5-1 | . | few | CASSLQAGISGANVLTF | TGCGCCAGCAGCTTGCAGGCCGGGATCTCTGGGGCCAACGTCCTGACTTTC
TRBJ1-6 | TRBV28 | . | once | CASRERSSYNSPLHF | TGTGCCAGCAGGGAGAGGAGCTCCTATAATTCACCCCTCCACTTT
TRBJ2-7 | TRBV28 | TRBD1 | . | CASSLGTGMRIGF | TGTGCCAGCAGTTTGGGGACAGGTATGCGTATCGGATTC
TRBJ1-2 | TRBV7-8 | . | . | CASSSGSYGYTF | TGTGCCAGCAGCTCGGGGTCCTATGGCTACACCTTC
TRBJ1-2 | TRBV19 | TRBD1 | . | CASSMGPTGVVIGGYTF | TGTGCCAGTAGTATGGGCCCGACAGGGGTTGTAATCGGTGGCTACACCTTC
TRBJ2-2 | TRBV9 | TRBD2 | . | CASSPRGSGSSGELFF | TGTGCCAGCAGCCCCCGGGGGAGCGGGAGCTCCGGGGAGCTGTTTTTT
TRBJ2-7 | TRBV4-2 | TRBD2 | . | CASSAASGSYEQYF | TGTGCCAGCAGCGCGGCTAGCGGGAGCTACGAGCAGTACTTC
TRBJ1-2 | TRBV6-1 | TRBD1 | once | CASRDRGHDYGYTF | TGTGCCAGCAGGGACAGGGGGCACGACTATGGCTACACCTTC
TRBJ1-6 | TRBV15 | . | once | CATSRDRGTGGSPLHF | TGTGCCACCAGCAGAGATCGAGGAACAGGCGGATCACCCCTCCACTTT
TRBJ2-1 | TRBV10-3 | . | . | CAISESTQAYNEQFF | TGTGCCATCAGTGAGTCGACTCAAGCCTACAATGAGCAGTTCTTC